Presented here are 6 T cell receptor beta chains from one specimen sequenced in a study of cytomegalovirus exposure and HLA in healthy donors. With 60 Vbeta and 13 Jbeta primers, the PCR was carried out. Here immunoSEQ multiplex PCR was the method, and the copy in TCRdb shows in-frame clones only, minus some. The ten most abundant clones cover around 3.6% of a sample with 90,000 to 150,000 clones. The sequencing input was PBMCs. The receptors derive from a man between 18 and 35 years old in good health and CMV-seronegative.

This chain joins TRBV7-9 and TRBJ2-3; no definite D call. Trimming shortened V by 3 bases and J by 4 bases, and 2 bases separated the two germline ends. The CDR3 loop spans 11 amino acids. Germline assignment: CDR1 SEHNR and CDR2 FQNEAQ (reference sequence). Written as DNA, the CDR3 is TGTGCCAGCAGCTTCTCAGATACGCAGTATTTT. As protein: CASSFSDTQYF.

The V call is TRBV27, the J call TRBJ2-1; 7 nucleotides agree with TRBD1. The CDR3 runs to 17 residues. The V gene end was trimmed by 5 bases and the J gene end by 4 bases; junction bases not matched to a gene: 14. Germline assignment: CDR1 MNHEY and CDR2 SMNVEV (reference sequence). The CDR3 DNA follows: TGTGCCAGCAGTCTCCGTCCGCCGGGACAGACATACAATGAGCAGTTCTTC. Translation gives CASSLRPPGQTYNEQFF.

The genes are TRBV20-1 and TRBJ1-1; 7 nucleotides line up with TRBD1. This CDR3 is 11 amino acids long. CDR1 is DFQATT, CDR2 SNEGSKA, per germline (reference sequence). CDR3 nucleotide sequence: TGCAGGGCCGGGACAGCCACTGAAGCTTTCTTT. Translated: CRAGTATEAFF.

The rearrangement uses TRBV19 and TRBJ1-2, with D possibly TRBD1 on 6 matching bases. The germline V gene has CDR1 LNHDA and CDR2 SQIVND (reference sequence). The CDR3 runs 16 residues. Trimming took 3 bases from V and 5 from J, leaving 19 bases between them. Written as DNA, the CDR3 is TGTGCCAGTAGTATGGTCGGGGGGCGGCAGATTTATGGCTACACCTTC. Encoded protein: CASSMVGGRQIYGYTF.

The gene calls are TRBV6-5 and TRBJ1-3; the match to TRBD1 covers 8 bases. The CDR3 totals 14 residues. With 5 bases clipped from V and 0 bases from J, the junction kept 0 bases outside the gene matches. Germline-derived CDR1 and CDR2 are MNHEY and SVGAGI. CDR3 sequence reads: CASSTGGSGNTIYF. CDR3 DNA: TGTGCCAGCAGTACAGGGGGCTCTGGAAACACCATATATTTT.

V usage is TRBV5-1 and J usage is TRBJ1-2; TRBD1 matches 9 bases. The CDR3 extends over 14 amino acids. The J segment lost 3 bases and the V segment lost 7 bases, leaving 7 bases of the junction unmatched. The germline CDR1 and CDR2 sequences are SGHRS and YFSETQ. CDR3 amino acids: CASGRTGVDYGYTF. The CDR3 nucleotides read TGCGCCAGCGGCCGGACAGGGGTGGACTATGGCTACACCTTC.